This T cell receptor beta chain originates from a study of T cell clonality in common variable immunodeficiency. Study-level results: Repertoire-complication correlations in CVID were limited by patient heterogeneity. Fewer deletions and N-nucleotide insertions were reportedly seen in common variable immunodeficiency TCR beta sequences.

Repertoires were generated with immunoSEQ multiplex PCR, while TCRdb's copy carries only in-frame clones and drops some. The profile covers around 21,000 clones, none occurring a single time. This CDR3 has 11 residues. Germline V CDR1 and CDR2: SGHTA, FQGNSA. This clone appeared a few times. The antigen is undetermined. The read halts 3 residues ahead of the CDR3 end, with the missing end drawn from the germline J gene. Sequenced sample: peripheral blood mononuclear cells. This clonotype originated in a human donor with common variable immunodeficiency. J is TRBJ1-1 and V is TRBV7-2; D call uncertain. The CDR3 sequence: CASRLEAEAFF. CDR3 bases read: TGTGCCAGCAGGCTAGAAGCCGAG.